This T cell receptor beta chain was sequenced during a study of lymphopenia after photon versus proton radiotherapy. Study outcomes and limitations: After lymphocyte nadir, photon-treated repertoires showed oligoclonal expansion, especially CD8+ Temra. In patients who died, overall survival fell as post-nadir TCR diversity dropped more. Better survival with proton therapy was suggested as possible, not demonstrated.

V lost 0 bases to trimming and J lost 12 bases, with 14 bases between them. In germline, CDR1 is SGHAT, CDR2 FQNNGV. The CDR3 has 13 amino acids. Points on this clone: The antigen is not known.

Using immunoSEQ multiplex PCR, the repertoire was profiled, and TCRdb retains in-frame clones only, with some absent. The sample has 15,000 to 20,000 clones; about nine tenths are singletons. The sequence was collected from a woman aged 55-70 years with cholangiocarcinoma. Some clones in this sample may be carry-over from other donors' samples. The chain carries TRBV11-2 and TRBJ1-1; D is uncertain. This specimen consisted of peripheral blood, obtained from a patient treated with proton-based radiotherapy. The CDR3, as DNA: TGTGCCAGCAGCTTAGACGTAGCCGTTCGGCCTTTCTTT. Amino acid sequence: CASSLDVAVRPFF.